A single sample is the source of the 26 T cell receptor beta chains below, sequenced in a study of OX40 agonist ivuxolimab in advanced cancers. Repertoires were generated with immunoSEQ multiplex PCR, while TCRdb's copy carries only in-frame clones and drops some. The table includes approximately 50,000 clones, roughly 91% detected once. Sequenced here: CD4+ or CD8+ T cells sorted from blood, sampled in a trial of the OX40 agonist ivuxolimab. The receptor source for this set is an adult with an advanced solid tumor such as melanoma, head and neck, liver or kidney cancer.

CDR3 nucleotide sequence: TGTGCTAGTGGTTTGGTACAGGGGAACACTGAAGCTTTCTTT. It encodes CASGLVQGNTEAFF. V is TRBV12-5 and J is TRBJ1-1; D possibly corresponds to TRBD1 (6 bases). Trimming cost V 0 bases and J 1 base, with 6 bases left between them. CDR1 and CDR2 (germline): LGHNT, FRNRAP. This CDR3 has 14 amino acids.

This clone was observed once. V gene TRBV29-1 combines with J gene TRBJ1-1, with D possibly matching TRBD1 (6 bases). Trimming left V 7 bases short and J 0 bases short, with 12 bases between. CDR1 SQVTM and CDR2 ANQGSEA come from the germline V gene. The CDR3 has 13 amino acids. CDR3 protein: CSARTALNTEAFF. CDR3 nucleotides: TGCAGCGCCCGGACAGCATTGAACACTGAAGCTTTCTTT. The variable domain in full, with the rest retrieved from reference TRBV29-1 and TRBJ1-1, is SAVISQKPSRDICQRGTSLTIQCQVDSQVTMMFWYRQQPGQSLTLIATANQGSEATYESGFVIDKFPISRPNLTFSTLTVSNMSPEDSSIYLCSARTALNTEAFFGQGTRLTVV.

The V gene is TRBV7-9, the J gene TRBJ1-3; D may be TRBD1 (5 bases). Germline CDR1 is SEHNR and CDR2 is FQNEAQ (reference sequence). Trimming cost V 4 bases and J 1 base, with 11 bases left between them. The CDR3 is 15 residues long. The CDR3 loop is CASSSGTYSGNTIYF. The DNA for the CDR3 is TGTGCCAGCAGCTCCGGGACGTATTCTGGAAACACCATATATTTT.

The chain joins TRBV25-1 to TRBJ2-2, with TRBD1 identical over 8 bases. Germline V gene sequence: CDR1 MGHDK, CDR2 SYGVNS. There are 14 residues in the CDR3. The ends lost 7 bases at V and 7 bases at J; junction bases unmatched: 8. In nucleotides, the CDR3 is TGTGCCAGCAAAGGGACAGGATGGGGCGGGGAGCTGTTTTTT. It translates to CASKGTGWGGELFF.

The chain uses TRBV19 and TRBJ2-7; TRBD1 matches at 9 bases. Germline loops: CDR1 LNHDA, CDR2 SQIVND (reference sequence). This CDR3 has 17 amino acids. V lost 0 bases to trimming and J lost 2 bases; unmatched junction nucleotides: 8. CDR3: CASSIESGQGSAYEQYF. The CDR3 DNA follows: TGTGCCAGTAGTATAGAGTCTGGACAGGGGTCCGCCTACGAGCAGTACTTC.

The chain has TRBV6-5 and TRBJ1-6; no firm D call. From germline, CDR1 is MNHEY and CDR2 SVGAGI. This CDR3 contains 15 residues. V was pared by 5 bases and J by 7 bases, with 15 bases between. DNA for the CDR3: TGTGCCAGCAGTCGGTCGGTAACGAGAAATTCACCCCTCCACTTT. It specifies CASSRSVTRNSPLHF.

V gene TRBV30 combines with J gene TRBJ2-2, with a weak D call TRBD1 (6 bases). CDR3 length: 15 amino acids. V was trimmed by 4 bases and J by 3 bases, leaving 15 bases between them. Germline V gene sequence: CDR1 GTSNPN, CDR2 SVGIG (reference sequence). The CDR3 coding sequence is TGTGCCTGGAAACTCGTACAGGGATACACCGGGGAGCTGTTTTTT. Translating it yields CAWKLVQGYTGELFF.

The chain is built from TRBV14 and TRBJ1-6; the D is unclear. There are 12 residues in the CDR3. Germline V gene data show CDR1 as SGHDN and CDR2 as FVKESK. V shed 3 bases and J shed 7 bases, with 4 bases lying between them. DNA for the CDR3: TGTGCCAGCAGCCACGGGAATTCACCCCTCCACTTT. Protein: CASSHGNSPLHF. The entire variable domain, with the rest obtained from reference TRBV14 and TRBJ1-6, is as follows: EAGVTQFPSHSVIEKGQTVTLRCDPISGHDNLYWYRRVMGKEIKFLLHFVKESKQDESGMPNNRFLAERTGGTYSTLKVQPAELEDSGVYFCASSHGNSPLHFGNGTRLTVT.

The rearrangement joins TRBV30 to TRBJ2-7, with D perhaps assigned TRBD1 or TRBD2 (5 bases each). The CDR3 totals 13 residues. Germline CDR1 and CDR2: GTSNPN and SVGIG (reference sequence). V shed 2 bases and J shed 6 bases, with 14 bases lying between them. CDR3 sequence (DNA): TGTGCCTGGAGTAGGGACGCCGAGGGCGAGCAGTACTTC. Encoded protein: CAWSRDAEGEQYF.

The rearrangement links TRBV30 to TRBJ2-6; 13 bases match TRBD2. The trim removed 6 bases at V and 0 bases at J, leaving 14 bases unmatched. This CDR3 comprises 20 residues. CDR1 is GTSNPN and CDR2 is SVGIG in the germline V gene (reference sequence). The CDR3 nucleotides read TGTGCCTGTACCGGGAGAGGGACTAGCGGGACGTTCTCTGGGGCCAACGTCCTGACTTTC. Translation gives CACTGRGTSGTFSGANVLTF.

The J gene is TRBJ1-4, the V gene TRBV19, with 9 nucleotides matching TRBD1. CDR3 length: 13 amino acids. J lost 8 bases, V lost 3 bases, and 1 base had no gene match. Germline V gene data show CDR1 as LNHDA and CDR2 as SQIVND (reference sequence). The CDR3 sequence: CASSMGTGEKLFF. The DNA for the CDR3 is TGTGCCAGTAGTATGGGGACAGGGGAAAAACTGTTTTTT.

This clone was seen only once. The chain combines TRBV15 with TRBJ1-4, with unresolved D. CDR3 size: 15 residues. Germline V CDR1 and CDR2: LNHNV, YYDKDF (reference sequence). V gave up 0 bases and J gave up 10 bases, with 15 bases separating them. CDR3 bases: TGTGCCACCAGCAGAGATGGGGTTATGGAAGGAAAACTGTTTTTT. Amino acids: CATSRDGVMEGKLFF.

The chain has TRBV27 and TRBJ2-1, with D perhaps TRBD1 (5 bases). The CDR3 has 15 amino acids. Between the trimmed V and J ends, which lost 5 bases and 1 base, there was a span of 12 bases. In germline, CDR1 is MNHEY, CDR2 SMNVEV (reference sequence). CDR3 coding DNA: TGTGCCAGCAGTCCGACCACAGGATCCTACAATGAGCAGTTCTTC. It translates to CASSPTTGSYNEQFF.

This clone was found once. CDR3: CASSLVGTVRSGANVLTF. CDR3 DNA: TGTGCCAGCAGCTTAGTTGGGACAGTGCGCTCTGGGGCCAACGTCCTGACTTTC. The chain joins TRBV7-2 to TRBJ2-6; 7 nucleotides align to TRBD1. V dropped 1 base and J dropped 0; count of bases not matched to a gene: 6. Looked up from germline, CDR1 is SGHTA and CDR2 is FQGNSA. This CDR3 spans 18 amino acids.

J is TRBJ1-6 and V is TRBV30; D gene unclear. Germline values: CDR1 GTSNPN, CDR2 SVGIG (reference sequence). V lost 0 bases, J lost 6 bases, and 6 bases lay in between. The CDR3 has 13 residues. The CDR3 DNA sequence: TGTGCCTGGAGTGTGACCCGTAATTCACCCCTCCACTTT. This codes for CAWSVTRNSPLHF.

The DNA of the CDR3 is TGTGCCAGCCGGAACGGCCCCTTAGGACAGATCTACGAGCAGTACTTC. Its translation is CASRNGPLGQIYEQYF. V and J are TRBV28 and TRBJ2-7; D may be TRBD1 (6 bases). Trimming took off 8 bases at V and 3 bases at J, with 23 bases between the two ends. CDR1 and CDR2 from the germline V gene are MDHEN and SYDVKM. CDR3 size: 16 residues.

The chain couples TRBV5-8 to TRBJ2-6; D may be TRBD1 (5 bases). Trimming took 4 bases from V and 0 from J, leaving 11 bases between them. This CDR3 contains 16 residues. The V gene's germline CDR1 is SGHTS and CDR2 YDEGEE. Here the CDR3 DNA reads TGTGCCAGCAGCCTTTTAAGGGGCTCTGGGGCCAACGTCCTGACTTTC. Translated, it gives CASSLLRGSGANVLTF.

V and J are TRBV7-9 and TRBJ2-7, with D perhaps TRBD1 (5 bases). V was pared by 1 base and J by 5 bases, with 15 bases between. The CDR3 runs to 15 residues. Germline V gene sequence: CDR1 SEHNR, CDR2 FQNEAQ (reference sequence). The CDR3 coding sequence is TGTGCCAGCAGCTTAGGGGCCAGGGTGGGCGACGAGCAGTACTTC. Translating gives CASSLGARVGDEQYF.

This chain joins TRBV4-3 and TRBJ2-6; TRBD1 aligns across 12 bases. The junction had 8 bases not matched to a gene; V was cut back by 4 bases and J by 4 bases. The germline V gene has CDR1 LGHNA and CDR2 YSLEER. This CDR3 is built from 18 residues. The CDR3 DNA is TGCGCCAGCAGCCTCCACGGGACAGGGGGCGCGGGGGCCAACGTCCTGACTTTC. Residues: CASSLHGTGGAGANVLTF.

The V gene is TRBV9, the J gene TRBJ1-2; D remains ambiguous. The V end lost 0 bases, the J end lost 4 bases, and 13 bases lay between the germline ends. The CDR3 spans 15 residues. Per the germline V gene, CDR1 is SGDLS and CDR2 is YYNGEE. The CDR3 region is CASSVDGRASYGYTF. CDR3 sequence (DNA): TGTGCCAGCAGCGTAGATGGACGGGCATCCTATGGCTACACCTTC. Filled out from reference TRBV9 and TRBJ1-2, the complete variable domain reads DSGVTQTPKHLITATGQRVTLRCSPRSGDLSVYWYQQSLDQGLQFLIQYYNGEERAKGNILERFSAQQFPDLHSELNLSSLELGDSALYFCASSVDGRASYGYTFGSGTRLTVV.

The rearrangement links TRBV6-1 to TRBJ1-1; no clear D gene. The CDR3 is made up of 13 amino acids. Trimming stripped 5 bases from V and 2 bases from J, with 9 bases between. Per germline, CDR1 MNHNS and CDR2 SASEGT. The CDR3 spells CASSWTTNTEAFF. CDR3 bases: TGTGCCAGCAGTTGGACGACCAACACTGAAGCTTTCTTT.

V usage is TRBV27 and J usage is TRBJ2-5; TRBD2 might be the D (5 bases). Germline lookup yields CDR1 MNHEY and CDR2 SMNVEV (reference sequence). The CDR3 is made up of 14 amino acids. V was cut by 3 bases and J by 2 bases, with 10 bases left in between. The CDR3 nucleotides read TGTGCCAGCAGTTTTACGGGGAAACAAGAGACCCAGTACTTC. Translation: CASSFTGKQETQYF.

The chain couples TRBV7-2 to TRBJ1-2; the D gene is possibly TRBD1 (5 bases). CDR1 is SGHTA, CDR2 FQGNSA, per germline. Between the trimmed V and J ends, which lost 5 bases and 13 bases, there was a span of 23 bases. The CDR3 is 14 amino acids. CDR3 amino acids: CASSRDSTFPGCTF. The CDR3 DNA reads TGTGCCAGCAGCCGAGACAGCACGTTCCCGGGGTGCACCTTC.

The V call is TRBV4-1, the J call TRBJ1-1; D perhaps matches TRBD1 (5 bases). V was pared by 3 bases and J by 10 bases, with 12 bases between. Germline CDR1 reads MGHRA; CDR2 reads YSYEKL. The CDR3 is made up of 12 amino acids. The CDR3 DNA follows: TGCGCCAGCAGCCAGTTCCAGGGCGCAGCTTTCTTT. Translation: CASSQFQGAAFF.

The rearrangement joins TRBV12-1 to TRBJ2-6; TRBD1, as called in the table, went unchecked against the DNA. TRBV12-1 has pseudogene status. The CDR3 sequence is 16 residues long. The CDR3 loop reads CASSPTPTAGANVLTF. CDR3 bases: TGTGCCAGCAGCCCTACGCCGACAGCTGGGGCCAACGTCCTGACTTTC.

The chain joins TRBV18 to TRBJ1-5; 10 bases agree with TRBD1. Germline-derived CDR1 and CDR2 are KGHSH and LQKENI. The CDR3 consists of 15 residues. The V segment lost 3 bases and the J segment 11 bases; nucleotides outside the gene matches: 10. CDR3 region: CASSPSWGQGSSQHF. CDR3 in DNA: TGTGCCAGCTCACCGTCCTGGGGACAGGGGTCGTCCCAGCATTTT.